This T cell receptor (beta chain) was identified during a study of Graves' ophthalmopathy and Graves' hyperthyroidism. As the template, RNA transcripts were used to amplify TCR beta CDR3 regions. The library came from an HTBI-primed first-round RT-PCR and a second-round multiplex PCR. TCRdb reanalysed the multiplex PCR reads using MiXCR and keeps one entry per CDR3 protein. This table has over a million distinct CDR3 sequences, about 36% appearing once. Serum thyroxine and TRAb, along with clinical symptoms, thyroid ultrasound and orbital computed tomography, were what diagnosis relied on. Findings of the study overall: The model achieved approximately 71% sensitivity and roughly 79% specificity for ophthalmopathy progression. Detection in blood was also observed for most expanded thyroid clonotypes above 0.001 frequency.

Turning to this clonotype: Its antigen is not identified.

Germline CDR1 and CDR2: SGHKS and YYEKEE (reference sequence). The CDR3 consists of 16 residues. With 1 base clipped from V and 2 bases from J, the junction kept 5 bases outside the gene matches. Sequencing used peripheral blood or thyroid tissue (not recorded which). This clonotype was obtained from an adult man with Graves' hyperthyroidism. The chain is built from TRBV5-5 and TRBJ1-4, with 7 bases fitting TRBD1. The CDR3 spells CASSLRTGGTNEKLFF. CDR3 nucleotide sequence: TGTGCCAGCAGCTTGCGGACAGGCGGTACTAATGAAAAACTGTTTTTT.